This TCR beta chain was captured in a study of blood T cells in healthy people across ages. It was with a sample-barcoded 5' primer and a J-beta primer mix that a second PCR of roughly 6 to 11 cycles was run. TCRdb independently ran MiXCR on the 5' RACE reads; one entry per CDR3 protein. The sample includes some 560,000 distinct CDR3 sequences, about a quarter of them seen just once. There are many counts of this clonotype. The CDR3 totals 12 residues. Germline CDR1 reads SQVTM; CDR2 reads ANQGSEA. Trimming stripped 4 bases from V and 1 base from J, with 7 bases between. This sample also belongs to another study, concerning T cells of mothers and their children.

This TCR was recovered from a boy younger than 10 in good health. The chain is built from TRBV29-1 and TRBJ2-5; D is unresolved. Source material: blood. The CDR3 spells CSVGAPQETQYF. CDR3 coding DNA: TGCAGCGTTGGGGCACCCCAAGAGACCCAGTACTTC.